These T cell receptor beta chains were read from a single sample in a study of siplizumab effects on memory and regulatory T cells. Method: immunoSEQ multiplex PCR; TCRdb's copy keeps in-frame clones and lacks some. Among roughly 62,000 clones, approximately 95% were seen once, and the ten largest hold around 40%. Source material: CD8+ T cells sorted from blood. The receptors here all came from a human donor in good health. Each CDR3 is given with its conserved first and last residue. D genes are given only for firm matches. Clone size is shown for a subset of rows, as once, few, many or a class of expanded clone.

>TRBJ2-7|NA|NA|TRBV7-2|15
CASSTDRLYFYEQYF
TGTGCCAGCAGCACAGACAGGCTTTACTTCTACGAGCAGTACTTC
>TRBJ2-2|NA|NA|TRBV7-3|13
CASSFGNAGELFF
TGTGCCAGCAGCTTTGGCAATGCCGGGGAGCTGTTTTTT
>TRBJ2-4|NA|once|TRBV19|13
CASSHPAKNIQYF
TGTGCCAGTAGCCACCCCGCCAAAAACATTCAGTACTTC
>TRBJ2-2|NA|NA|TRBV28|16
CASSLPIAGSAGELFF
TGTGCCAGCAGTTTACCTATAGCAGGGAGCGCCGGGGAGCTGTTTTTT
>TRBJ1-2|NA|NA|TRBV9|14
CASSVAGGAYGYTF
TGTGCCAGCAGCGTAGCCGGGGGGGCCTATGGCTACACCTTC
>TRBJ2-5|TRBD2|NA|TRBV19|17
CASSTVTSGRTEETQYF
TGTGCCAGTAGTACCGTGACTAGCGGGAGGACAGAAGAGACCCAGTACTTC
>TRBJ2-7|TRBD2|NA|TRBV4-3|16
CASSQDSSGRAYEQYF
TGCGCCAGCAGCCAAGATTCTAGCGGGAGGGCCTACGAGCAGTACTTC
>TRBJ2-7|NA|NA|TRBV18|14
CASSYSGTTYEQYF
TGTGCCAGCTCATACTCCGGGACAACCTACGAGCAGTACTTC
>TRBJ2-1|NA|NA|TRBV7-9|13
CASSLTAYNEQFF
TGTGCCAGCAGCTTAACCGCCTACAATGAGCAGTTCTTC
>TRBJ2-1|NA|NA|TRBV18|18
CASSTTREGYGSYNEQFF
TGTGCCAGCTCAACAACCAGAGAGGGATACGGCTCCTACAATGAGCAGTTCTTC
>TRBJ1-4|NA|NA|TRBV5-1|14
CASRPGATNEKLFF
TGCGCCAGCAGGCCGGGGGCAACTAATGAAAAACTGTTTTTT
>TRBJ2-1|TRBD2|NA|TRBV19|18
CASTAAWGSGSSYNEQFF
TGTGCCAGTACTGCCGCCTGGGGGAGCGGGAGCTCCTACAATGAGCAGTTCTTC
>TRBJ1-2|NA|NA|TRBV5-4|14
CASSWDPRNYGYTF
TGTGCCAGCAGCTGGGACCCCCGGAACTATGGCTACACCTTC
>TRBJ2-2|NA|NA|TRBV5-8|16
CASSLSYRRGTGELFF
TGTGCCAGCAGCCTTAGTTACCGGAGGGGCACCGGGGAGCTGTTTTTT
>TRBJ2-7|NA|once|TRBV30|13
CAWSVRTVGEQYF
TGTGCCTGGAGTGTACGTACCGTCGGCGAGCAGTACTTC
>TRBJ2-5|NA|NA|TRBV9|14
CASSPEMGQETQYF
TGTGCCAGCAGCCCAGAGATGGGCCAAGAGACCCAGTACTTC
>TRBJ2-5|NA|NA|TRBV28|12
CASSLLGETQYF
TGTGCCAGCAGTTTACTGGGGGAGACCCAGTACTTC
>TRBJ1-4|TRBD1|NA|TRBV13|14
CASSAQGAREKLFF
TGTGCCAGCAGCGCACAGGGGGCGCGAGAAAAACTGTTTTTT
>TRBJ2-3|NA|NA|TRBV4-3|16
CASSQDEGSRTDTQYF
TGCGCCAGCAGCCAAGATGAGGGGTCCCGCACAGATACGCAGTATTTT
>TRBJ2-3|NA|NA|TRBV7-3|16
CASSLILQQPGDTQYF
TGTGCCAGCAGCTTAATTTTGCAACAGCCCGGAGATACGCAGTATTTT
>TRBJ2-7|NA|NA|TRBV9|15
CASSAGQGYAYEQYF
TGTGCCAGCAGCGCCGGACAAGGCTACGCCTACGAGCAGTACTTC
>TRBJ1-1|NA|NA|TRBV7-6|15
CASSLGRAGTTEAFF
TGTGCCAGCAGCTTAGGGCGGGCGGGGACCACTGAAGCTTTCTTT
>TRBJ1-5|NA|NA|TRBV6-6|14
CASSKIEEIQPQHF
TGTGCCAGCAGTAAAATTGAGGAAATACAGCCCCAGCATTTT
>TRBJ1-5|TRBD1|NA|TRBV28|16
CASSLPGQGDGQPQHF
TGTGCCAGCAGTCTCCCGGGACAGGGGGACGGTCAGCCCCAGCATTTT
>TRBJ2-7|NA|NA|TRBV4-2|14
CASSHQDQGGEQYF
TGTGCCAGCAGCCATCAGGACCAAGGGGGGGAGCAGTACTTC
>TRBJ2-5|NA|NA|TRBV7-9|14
CASSFHGIQETQYF
TGTGCCAGCAGCTTCCACGGGATCCAAGAGACCCAGTACTTC
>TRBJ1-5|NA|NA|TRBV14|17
CASSQHIPGGGNQPQHF
TGTGCCAGCAGCCAACACATACCTGGGGGTGGCAATCAGCCCCAGCATTTT
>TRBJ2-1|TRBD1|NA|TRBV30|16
CAWSGETGTKDNEQFF
TGTGCCTGGAGCGGCGAGACAGGGACGAAGGACAATGAGCAGTTCTTC
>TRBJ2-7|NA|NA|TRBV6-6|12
CASSYSIYEQYF
TGTGCCAGCAGTTACTCCATCTACGAGCAGTACTTC
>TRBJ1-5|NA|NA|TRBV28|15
CASTSAYLSNQPQHF
TGTGCCAGCACCTCGGCGTACCTAAGCAATCAGCCCCAGCATTTT
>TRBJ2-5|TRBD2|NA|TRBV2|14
CASIPGLAGETQYF
TGTGCCAGCATTCCGGGACTAGCGGGAGAGACCCAGTACTTC
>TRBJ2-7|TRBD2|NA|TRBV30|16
CAWSGAAGGPGLEQYF
TGTGCCTGGAGTGGTGCCGCGGGAGGTCCCGGACTAGAGCAGTACTTC
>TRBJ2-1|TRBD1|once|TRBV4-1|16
CASSHRPTGNHNEQFF
TGCGCCAGCAGCCATCGTCCGACAGGGAACCACAATGAGCAGTTCTTC
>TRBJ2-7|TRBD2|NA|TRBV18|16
CASSLLAGGPTVEQYF
TGTGCCAGCTCACTTTTAGCGGGAGGGCCCACGGTTGAGCAGTACTTC
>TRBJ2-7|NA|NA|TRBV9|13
CASSVDLGYEQYF
TGTGCCAGCAGCGTAGACCTGGGCTACGAGCAGTACTTC
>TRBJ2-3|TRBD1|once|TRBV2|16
CASSDGQGATTDTQYF
TGTGCCAGCAGTGACGGACAGGGAGCCACCACAGATACGCAGTATTTT
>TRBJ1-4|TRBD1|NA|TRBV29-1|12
CSVWAGGEKLFF
TGCAGCGTGTGGGCAGGGGGTGAAAAACTGTTTTTT